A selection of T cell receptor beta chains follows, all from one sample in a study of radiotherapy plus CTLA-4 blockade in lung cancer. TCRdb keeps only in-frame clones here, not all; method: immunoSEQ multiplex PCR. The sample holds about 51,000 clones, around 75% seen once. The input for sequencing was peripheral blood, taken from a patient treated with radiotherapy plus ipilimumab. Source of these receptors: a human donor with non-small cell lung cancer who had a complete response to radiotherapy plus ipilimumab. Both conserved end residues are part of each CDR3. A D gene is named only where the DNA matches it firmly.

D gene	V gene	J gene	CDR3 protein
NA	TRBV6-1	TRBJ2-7	CASRMYEQYF
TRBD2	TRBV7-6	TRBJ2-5	CASSPSVLAGAQETQYF
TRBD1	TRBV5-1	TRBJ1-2	CASSPGQGSLNYGYTF
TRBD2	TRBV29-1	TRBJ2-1	CSDTSGLYNEQFF
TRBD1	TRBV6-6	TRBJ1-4	CASRTGTGNEKLFF
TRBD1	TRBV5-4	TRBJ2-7	CASSSGQGRLYEQYF
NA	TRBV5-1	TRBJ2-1	CASSEYNEQFF
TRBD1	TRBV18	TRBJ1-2	CASSPVGTGTNYGYTF
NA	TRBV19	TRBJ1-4	CAPSGGGELTNEKLFF
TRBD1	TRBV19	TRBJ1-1	CASSGEGGWGTEAFF